The 9 T cell receptor beta chains below come from one sample, sequenced in a study of T-cell reconstitution after alpha-beta-depleted transplantation in children. The TCRbeta library incorporated unique molecular identifiers. TCRdb ran MiXCR on the PCR reads and lists one entry per CDR3 protein. The repertoire includes about 420,000 distinct CDR3 sequences, roughly 17% of them detected once, and over 25% sits in the top ten. The sequences come from PBMCs, mostly from graft donor cells, collected 360 days after TCRalphabeta/CD19-depleted stem cell transplant. These receptors all come from a boy in the first two years of life who had a stem cell transplant for Wiskott-Aldrich syndrome, so the T cells may come from the graft donor.

This chain joins TRBV2 and TRBJ2-2; 10 positions agree with TRBD1. The ends lost 6 bases at V and 9 bases at J; junction bases unmatched: 10. This CDR3 region has 15 residues. Germline CDR1 is SNHLY and CDR2 is FYNNEI. This CDR3 is CASSPTGGGLRELFF. In DNA form, the CDR3 reads TGTGCCAGCAGCCCGACAGGGGGCGGGCTTAGGGAGCTGTTTTTT.

With regard to this clonotype: A much larger clone is a single base away; this may be a read error. The chain links TRBV4-1 to TRBJ2-3; the D gene is possibly TRBD1 (6 bases). The germline gives CDR1 MGHRA, CDR2 YSYEKL. This CDR3 has 12 residues. The chain's CDR3 is CTSSQDRDTQYF. The CDR3 nucleotides are TGCACCAGCAGCCAAGACAGGGATACGCAGTATTTT.

There are many counts of this clonotype. The CDR3 coding sequence is TGTGCCAGCAGCTTAGAGACTCTGGGCACTGAAGCTTTCTTT. It is translated as CASSLETLGTEAFF. The chain recombines TRBV7-9 with TRBJ1-1; D is undetermined. Trimming cost V 1 base and J 4 bases, with 10 bases left between them. In germline, CDR1 is SEHNR, CDR2 FQNEAQ (reference sequence). The CDR3 extends over 14 amino acids. Full variable domain (outside the CDR3, taken from reference TRBV7-9 and TRBJ1-1): DTGVSQNPRHKITKRGQNVTFRCDPISEHNRLYWYRQTLGQGPEFLTYFQNEAQLEKSRLLSDRFSAERPKGSFSTLEIQRTEQGDSAMYLCASSLETLGTEAFFGQGTRLTVV.

This clonotype was seen more than once but under ten times. The rearrangement links TRBV5-1 to TRBJ1-6; the D is unclear. With 5 bases removed from V and 6 bases from J, the gap between germline ends came to 9 bases. Germline V gene data show CDR1 as SGHRS and CDR2 as YFSETQ. The CDR3 has 13 residues. The CDR3 coding sequence is TGCGCCAGCAGTATGGAGGGTAATTCACCCCTCCACTTT. Its translation is CASSMEGNSPLHF. Full variable domain (missing parts from reference TRBV5-1 and TRBJ1-6): KAGVTQTPRYLIKTRGQQVTLSCSPISGHRSVSWYQQTPGQGLQFLFEYFSETQRNKGNFPGRFSGRQFSNSRSEMNVSTLELGDSALYLCASSMEGNSPLHFGNGTRLTVT.

This clonotype was found a few times. The V and J genes are TRBV6-5 and TRBJ1-5; unclear D gene. The CDR3 is 13 amino acids. Germline V lookup: CDR1 MNHEY, CDR2 SVGAGI. V was trimmed by 2 bases and J by 0 bases, leaving 2 bases between them. The CDR3 DNA sequence: TGTGCCAGCAGTTACAATAGCAATCAGCCCCAGCATTTT. Translating it yields CASSYNSNQPQHF.

This clonotype was found a few times. This chain joins TRBV6-1 and TRBJ2-1; 9 bases align to TRBD2. Per germline, CDR1 MNHNS and CDR2 SASEGT. J gave up 0 bases and V 6 bases, and 9 bases lay outside the gene matches. This CDR3 spans 17 amino acids. In DNA form, the CDR3 reads TGTGCCAGCAGCAAGCCGGGACTAGCTTCCTCCTACAATGAGCAGTTCTTC. This codes for CASSKPGLASSYNEQFF.

This CDR3 reads CAEHPGNRLLPEQFF. As DNA, the CDR3 is TGTGCCGAACATCCGGGTAATCGTCTCTTACCTGAGCAGTTCTTC. V is TRBV28 and J is TRBJ2-1, with no clear D. This CDR3 has 15 residues. Germline assignment: CDR1 MDHEN and CDR2 SYDVKM. Trimming shortened V by 11 bases and J by 9 bases, and 26 bases separated the two germline ends.

This clonotype has only a few counts. The chain has TRBV12-3 or TRBV12-4 and TRBJ2-2, with 7 bases lining up with TRBD1. The CDR3 length is 15 residues. V shed 6 bases, J shed 2 bases, and the junction held 6 bases outside the gene matches. This CDR3 is CASSTQGFNTGELFF. CDR3 DNA: TGTGCCAGCAGCACACAGGGGTTCAACACCGGGGAGCTGTTTTTT.

This clonotype was seen only a few times. The chain has TRBV7-8 and TRBJ2-5, with a possible D match to TRBD2 (6 bases). Germline assignment: CDR1 SGHVS and CDR2 FQNEAQ. This CDR3 contains 12 residues. Trimming shortened V by 3 bases and J by 6 bases, and 8 bases separated the two germline ends. CDR3 amino acids: CASSFREKTQYF. The CDR3 DNA reads as TGTGCCAGCAGCTTTCGGGAGAAGACCCAGTACTTC.